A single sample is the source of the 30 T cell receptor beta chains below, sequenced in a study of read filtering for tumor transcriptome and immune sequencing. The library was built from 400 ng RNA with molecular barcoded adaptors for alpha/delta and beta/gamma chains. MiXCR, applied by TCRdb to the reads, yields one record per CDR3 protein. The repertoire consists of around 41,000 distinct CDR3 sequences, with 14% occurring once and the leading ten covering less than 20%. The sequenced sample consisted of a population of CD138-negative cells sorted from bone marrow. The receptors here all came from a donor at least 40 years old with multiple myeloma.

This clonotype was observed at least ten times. The CDR3 loop reads CASRDSTNYGYTF. The CDR3 DNA reads TGTGCCAGCAGAGACAGTACTAACTATGGCTACACCTTC. The chain couples TRBV27 to TRBJ1-2; D might be TRBD1 (5 bases). The length of the CDR3 is 13 residues. Germline V lookup: CDR1 MNHEY, CDR2 SMNVEV (reference sequence). The V and J ends lost 6 bases and 0 bases respectively, with 8 bases between them.

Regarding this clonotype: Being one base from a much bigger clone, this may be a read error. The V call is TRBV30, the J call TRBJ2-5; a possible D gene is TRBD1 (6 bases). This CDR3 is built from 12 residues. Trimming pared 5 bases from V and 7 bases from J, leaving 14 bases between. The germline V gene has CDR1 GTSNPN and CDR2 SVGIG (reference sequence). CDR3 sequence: CAWSGVRGTQYF. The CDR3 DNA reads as TGTGCCTGGTCAGGGGTTAGAGGGACCCAGTACTTC.

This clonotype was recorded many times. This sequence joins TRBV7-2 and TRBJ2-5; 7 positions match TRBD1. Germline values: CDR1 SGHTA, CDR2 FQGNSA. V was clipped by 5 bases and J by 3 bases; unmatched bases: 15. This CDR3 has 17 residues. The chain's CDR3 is CASSPTVVGTAEETQYF. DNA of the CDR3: TGTGCCAGCAGCCCCACGGTTGTTGGGACAGCAGAAGAGACCCAGTACTTC.

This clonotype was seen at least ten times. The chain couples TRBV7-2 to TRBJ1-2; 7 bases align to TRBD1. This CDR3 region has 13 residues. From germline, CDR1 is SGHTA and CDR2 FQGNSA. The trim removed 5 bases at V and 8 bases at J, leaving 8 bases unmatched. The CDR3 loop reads CASSLEGGRGYTF. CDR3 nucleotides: TGTGCCAGCAGCCTTGAAGGGGGCCGAGGCTACACCTTC. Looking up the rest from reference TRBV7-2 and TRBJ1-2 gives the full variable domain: GAGVSQSPSNKVTEKGKDVELRCDPISGHTALYWYRQSLGQGLEFLIYFQGNSAPDKSGLPSDRFSAERTGGSVSTLTIQRTQQEDSAVYLCASSLEGGRGYTFGSGTRLTVV.

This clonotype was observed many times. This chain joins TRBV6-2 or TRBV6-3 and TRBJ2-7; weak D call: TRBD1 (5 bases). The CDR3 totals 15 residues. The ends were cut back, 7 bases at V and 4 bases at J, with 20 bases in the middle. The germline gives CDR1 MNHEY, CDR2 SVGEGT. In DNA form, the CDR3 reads TGTGCCAGCACCCCTTCAGGACAAAAGGGATACGAGCAGTACTTC. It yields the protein CASTPSGQKGYEQYF.

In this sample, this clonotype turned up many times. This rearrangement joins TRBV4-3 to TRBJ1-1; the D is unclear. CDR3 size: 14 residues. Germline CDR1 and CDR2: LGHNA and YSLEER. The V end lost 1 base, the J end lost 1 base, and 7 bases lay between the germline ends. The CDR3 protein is CASSQVLGNTEAFF. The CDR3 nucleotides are TGCGCCAGCAGCCAAGTTCTGGGGAACACTGAAGCTTTCTTT.

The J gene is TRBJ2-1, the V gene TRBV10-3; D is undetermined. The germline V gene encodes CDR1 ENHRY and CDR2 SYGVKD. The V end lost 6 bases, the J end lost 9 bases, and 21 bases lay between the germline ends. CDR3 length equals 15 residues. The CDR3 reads CAISLTESSYGEQFF. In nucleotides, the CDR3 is TGTGCCATCAGCTTGACGGAAAGCTCCTACGGTGAGCAGTTCTTC.

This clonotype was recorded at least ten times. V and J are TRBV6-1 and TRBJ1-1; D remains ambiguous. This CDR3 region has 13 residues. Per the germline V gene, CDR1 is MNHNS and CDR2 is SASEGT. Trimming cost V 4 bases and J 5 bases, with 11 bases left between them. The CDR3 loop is CASSAERVTEAFF. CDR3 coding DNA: TGTGCCAGCAGTGCGGAAAGGGTTACTGAAGCTTTCTTT.

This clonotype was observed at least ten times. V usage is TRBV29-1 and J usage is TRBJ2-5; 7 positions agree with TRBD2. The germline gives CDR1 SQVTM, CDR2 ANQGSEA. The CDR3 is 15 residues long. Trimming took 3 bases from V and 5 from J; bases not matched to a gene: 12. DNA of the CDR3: TGCAGCGTTGAGGGAGGGCCAGCTCGGAGGGAGACCCAGTACTTC. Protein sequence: CSVEGGPARRETQYF.

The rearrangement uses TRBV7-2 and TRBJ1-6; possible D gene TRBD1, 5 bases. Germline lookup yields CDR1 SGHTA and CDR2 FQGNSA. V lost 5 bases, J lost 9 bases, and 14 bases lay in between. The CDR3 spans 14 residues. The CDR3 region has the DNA TGTGCCAGCAGCGGAACGACGAGGGGTTCACCCCTCCACTTT. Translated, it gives CASSGTTRGSPLHF. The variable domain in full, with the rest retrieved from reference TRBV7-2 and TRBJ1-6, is GAGVSQSPSNKVTEKGKDVELRCDPISGHTALYWYRQSLGQGLEFLIYFQGNSAPDKSGLPSDRFSAERTGGSVSTLTIQRTQQEDSAVYLCASSGTTRGSPLHFGNGTRLTVT.

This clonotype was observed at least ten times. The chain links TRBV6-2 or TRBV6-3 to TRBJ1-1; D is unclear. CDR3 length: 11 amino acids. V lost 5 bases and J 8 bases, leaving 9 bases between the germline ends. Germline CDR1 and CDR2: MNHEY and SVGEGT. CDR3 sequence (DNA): TGTGCCAGCAGTCACACCCGCGAAGCTTTCTTT. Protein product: CASSHTREAFF.

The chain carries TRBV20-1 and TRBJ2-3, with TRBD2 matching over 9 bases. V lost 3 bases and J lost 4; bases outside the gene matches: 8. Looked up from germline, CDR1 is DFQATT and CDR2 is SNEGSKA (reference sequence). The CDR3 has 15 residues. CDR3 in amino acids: CSASVGGGAADTQYF. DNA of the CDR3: TGCAGTGCTAGCGTGGGCGGGGGGGCCGCAGATACGCAGTATTTT.

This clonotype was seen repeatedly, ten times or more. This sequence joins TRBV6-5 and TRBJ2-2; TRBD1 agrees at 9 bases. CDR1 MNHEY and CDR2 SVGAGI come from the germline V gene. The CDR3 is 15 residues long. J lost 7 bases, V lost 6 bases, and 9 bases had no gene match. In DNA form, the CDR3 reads TGTGCCAGCAGCCGACAGGGACAGGGCGTCGGGGAGCTGTTTTTT. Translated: CASSRQGQGVGELFF.

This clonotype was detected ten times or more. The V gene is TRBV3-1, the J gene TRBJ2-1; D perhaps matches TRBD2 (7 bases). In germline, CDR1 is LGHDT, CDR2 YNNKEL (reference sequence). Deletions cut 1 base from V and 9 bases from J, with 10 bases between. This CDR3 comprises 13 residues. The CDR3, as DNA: TGTGCCAGCAGCCAAGTGGGGGGGGCTGAGCAGTTCTTC. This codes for CASSQVGGAEQFF.

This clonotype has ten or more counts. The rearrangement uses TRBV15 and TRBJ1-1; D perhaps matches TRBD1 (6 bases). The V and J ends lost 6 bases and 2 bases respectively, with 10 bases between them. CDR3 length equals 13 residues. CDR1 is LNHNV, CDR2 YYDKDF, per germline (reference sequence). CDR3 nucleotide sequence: TGTGCCACCAGACAGGGTGAAAACACTGAAGCTTTCTTT. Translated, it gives CATRQGENTEAFF.

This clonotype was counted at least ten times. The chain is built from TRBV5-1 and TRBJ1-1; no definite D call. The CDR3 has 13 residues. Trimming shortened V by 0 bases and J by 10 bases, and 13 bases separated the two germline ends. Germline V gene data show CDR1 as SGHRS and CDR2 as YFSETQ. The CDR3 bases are TGCGCCAGCAGCTTGGTGGGAGGATCGGGAGCTTTCTTT. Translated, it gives CASSLVGGSGAFF.

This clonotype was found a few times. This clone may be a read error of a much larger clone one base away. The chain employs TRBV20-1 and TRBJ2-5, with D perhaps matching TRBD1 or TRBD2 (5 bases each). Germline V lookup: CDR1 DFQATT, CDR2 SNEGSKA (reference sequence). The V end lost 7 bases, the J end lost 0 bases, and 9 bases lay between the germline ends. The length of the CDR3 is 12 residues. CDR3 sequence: CSDGTDQETQYF. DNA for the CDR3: TGCAGTGACGGGACCGACCAAGAGACCCAGTACTTC.

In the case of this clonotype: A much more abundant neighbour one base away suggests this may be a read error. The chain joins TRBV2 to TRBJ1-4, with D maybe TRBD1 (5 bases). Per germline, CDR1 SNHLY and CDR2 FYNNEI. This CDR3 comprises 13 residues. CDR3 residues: CASSGSAGVERYF. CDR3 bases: TGTGCCAGCAGTGGTTCAGCGGGGGTGGAGCGGTATTTT.

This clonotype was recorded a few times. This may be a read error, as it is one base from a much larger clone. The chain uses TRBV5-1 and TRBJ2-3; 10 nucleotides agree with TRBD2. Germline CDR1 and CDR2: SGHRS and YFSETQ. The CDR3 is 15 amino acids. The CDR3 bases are TGCGCCGGCAGCTCCTTCTGGACTAGCGGAGATACGCAGTATTTT. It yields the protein CAGSSFWTSGDTQYF.

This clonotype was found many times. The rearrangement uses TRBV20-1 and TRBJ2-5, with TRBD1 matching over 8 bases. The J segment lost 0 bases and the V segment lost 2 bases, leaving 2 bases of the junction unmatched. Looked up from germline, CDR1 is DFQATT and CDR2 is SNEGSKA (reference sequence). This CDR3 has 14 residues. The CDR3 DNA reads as TGCAGTGCTAGACGGACAGGGAACCAAGAGACCCAGTACTTC. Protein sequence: CSARRTGNQETQYF.

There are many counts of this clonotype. The CDR3 DNA reads as TGCAGTGCAGAGGGCGGGAACAGGGGCGGCTACGAGCAGTACTTC. Residues: CSAEGGNRGGYEQYF. The J gene is TRBJ2-7, the V gene TRBV20-1; D may be TRBD1 (7 bases). Deletions cut 6 bases from V and 3 bases from J, with 21 bases between. Germline CDR1 is DFQATT and CDR2 is SNEGSKA (reference sequence). The CDR3 consists of 15 residues.

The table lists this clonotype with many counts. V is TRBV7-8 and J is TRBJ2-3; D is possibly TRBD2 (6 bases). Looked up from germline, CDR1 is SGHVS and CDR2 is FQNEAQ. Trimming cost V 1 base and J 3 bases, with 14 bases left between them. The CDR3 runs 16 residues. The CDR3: CASSLGGALMTDTQYF. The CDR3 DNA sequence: TGTGCCAGCAGCTTAGGCGGGGCTTTAATGACAGATACGCAGTATTTT.

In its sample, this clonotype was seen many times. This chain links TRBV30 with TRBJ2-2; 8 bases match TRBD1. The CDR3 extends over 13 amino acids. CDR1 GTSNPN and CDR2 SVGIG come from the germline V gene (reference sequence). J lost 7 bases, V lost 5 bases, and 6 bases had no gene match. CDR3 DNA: TGTGCCTGGTGGACAGGGATCGGCGGGGAGCTGTTTTTT. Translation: CAWWTGIGGELFF.

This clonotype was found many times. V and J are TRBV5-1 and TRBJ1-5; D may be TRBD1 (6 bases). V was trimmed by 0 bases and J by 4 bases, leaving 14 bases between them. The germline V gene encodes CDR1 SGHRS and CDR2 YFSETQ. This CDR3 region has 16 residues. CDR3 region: CASSLEGGEGNQPQHF. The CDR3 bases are TGCGCCAGCAGCTTGGAGGGGGGTGAAGGGAATCAGCCCCAGCATTTT.

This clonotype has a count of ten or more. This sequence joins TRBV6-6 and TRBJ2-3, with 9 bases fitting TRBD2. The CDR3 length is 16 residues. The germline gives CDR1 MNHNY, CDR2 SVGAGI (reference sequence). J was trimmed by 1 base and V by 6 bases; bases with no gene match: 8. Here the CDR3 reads CASRQIAGARTDTQYF. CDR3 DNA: TGTGCCAGCAGACAAATAGCGGGGGCCCGCACAGATACGCAGTATTTT.

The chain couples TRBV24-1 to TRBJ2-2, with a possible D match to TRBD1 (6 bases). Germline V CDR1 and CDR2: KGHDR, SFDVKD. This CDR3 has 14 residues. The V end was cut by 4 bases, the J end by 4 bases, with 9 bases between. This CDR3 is CATSEAGATGELFF. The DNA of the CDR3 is TGTGCCACCAGTGAGGCAGGGGCCACCGGGGAGCTGTTTTTT.

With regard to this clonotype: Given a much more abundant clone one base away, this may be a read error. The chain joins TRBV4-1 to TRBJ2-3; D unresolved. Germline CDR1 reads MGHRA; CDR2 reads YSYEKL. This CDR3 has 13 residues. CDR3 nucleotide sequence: TGCACCAGCAGCCAAGATCGGGCGGATACGCAGTATTTT. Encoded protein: CTSSQDRADTQYF.

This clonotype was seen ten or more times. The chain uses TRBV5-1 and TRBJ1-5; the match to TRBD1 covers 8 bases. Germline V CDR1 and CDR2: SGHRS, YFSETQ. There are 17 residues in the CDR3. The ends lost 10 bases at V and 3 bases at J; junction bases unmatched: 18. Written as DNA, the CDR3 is TGCGCCGGATGCCGACAGGGGTTTAATTGTGACAATCAGCCCCAGCATTTT. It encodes CAGCRQGFNCDNQPQHF.

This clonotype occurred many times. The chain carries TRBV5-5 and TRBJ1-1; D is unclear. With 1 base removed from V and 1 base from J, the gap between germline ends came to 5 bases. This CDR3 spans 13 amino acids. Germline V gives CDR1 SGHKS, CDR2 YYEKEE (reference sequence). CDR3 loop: CASSLISNTEAFF. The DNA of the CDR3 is TGTGCCAGCAGCTTGATATCGAACACTGAAGCTTTCTTT.

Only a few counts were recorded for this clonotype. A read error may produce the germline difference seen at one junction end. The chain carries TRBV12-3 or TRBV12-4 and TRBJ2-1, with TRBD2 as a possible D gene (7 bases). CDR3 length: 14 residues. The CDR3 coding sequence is TGTGCCAGCAGTCCGGGGGGACAACTTCTCGAGCAGGTTTTC. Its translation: CASSPGGQLLEQVF.